This TCR beta chain was recorded in a study of CD8+ T cells in alopecia areata. At the level of the study: At a dose of 5 to 10 mg twice daily, oral tofacitinib was given to treated patients.

Extracted RNA was reverse transcribed, and the resulting cDNA served as sequencing template. Sequencing was performed with immunoSEQ multiplex PCR; in TCRdb, only in-frame clones are kept and a portion is missing. This table holds about 200,000 clones, 35% to 40% found once. Treatment given: oral pan-JAK inhibitor, 5-10 mg twice daily. In its sample, this clone was seen a few times. Its antigen is currently unknown. Germline CDR1 and CDR2: SEHNR and FQNEAQ (reference sequence). Trimming left V 5 bases short and J 4 bases short, with 5 bases between. This CDR3 spans 12 amino acids. Whole-study results and caveats: Baseline CD8+ expansion's link to response remains uncertain, as there was one nonresponder. Patients showed less clear TCR sequence sharing than mice, possibly partly because of HLA diversity.

The source is a human donor with alopecia areata. The sample here was CD4+ T cells sorted from blood, taken around week 34, from a patient treated with tofacitinib. The chain is built from TRBV7-9 and TRBJ2-2; no clear D. CDR3 sequence reads: CASSEITGELFF. CDR3 sequence (DNA): TGTGCCAGCAGCGAAATCACCGGGGAGCTGTTTTTT.